This T cell receptor beta chain is from a study of PD-1 blockade in classical Hodgkin lymphoma. Study in general: It was nivolumab at 3 mg/kg, given intravenously every 2 weeks, that patients received.

The protocol was immunoSEQ multiplex PCR, while the TCRdb copy is restricted to in-frame clones and leaves out a portion. The sample has roughly 41,000 clones; approximately 70% are singletons. General observations from the study: Repertoire differences lack defined causes, possibly disease activity or prior therapy. Complete responders showed a baseline diversity that resembled the diversity of newly diagnosed patients. There was a significant rise in CD4+ TCR diversity by C4D1, with no such rise for CD8+.

As concerns this clone: Its cognate antigen is unknown.

Time point defined: cycle 4 day 1 (C4D1), after 6 weeks of nivolumab. Each patient experienced a relapse that followed autologous stem cell transplantation, and brentuximab vedotin exposure varied. With 5 bases clipped from V and 4 bases from J, the junction kept 12 bases outside the gene matches. Germline V gene data show CDR1 as GTSNPN and CDR2 as SVGIG (reference sequence). This CDR3 has 15 residues. Here the sequenced sample was peripheral blood mononuclear cells (PBMCs), taken before the fourth cycle of nivolumab. The source of this sequence is a human donor with classical Hodgkin lymphoma. This rearrangement joins TRBV30 to TRBJ1-2, with 8 nucleotides matching TRBD1. CDR3: CAWDQGADQIYGYTF. The CDR3 DNA reads TGTGCCTGGGATCAGGGGGCAGATCAGATCTATGGCTACACCTTC.